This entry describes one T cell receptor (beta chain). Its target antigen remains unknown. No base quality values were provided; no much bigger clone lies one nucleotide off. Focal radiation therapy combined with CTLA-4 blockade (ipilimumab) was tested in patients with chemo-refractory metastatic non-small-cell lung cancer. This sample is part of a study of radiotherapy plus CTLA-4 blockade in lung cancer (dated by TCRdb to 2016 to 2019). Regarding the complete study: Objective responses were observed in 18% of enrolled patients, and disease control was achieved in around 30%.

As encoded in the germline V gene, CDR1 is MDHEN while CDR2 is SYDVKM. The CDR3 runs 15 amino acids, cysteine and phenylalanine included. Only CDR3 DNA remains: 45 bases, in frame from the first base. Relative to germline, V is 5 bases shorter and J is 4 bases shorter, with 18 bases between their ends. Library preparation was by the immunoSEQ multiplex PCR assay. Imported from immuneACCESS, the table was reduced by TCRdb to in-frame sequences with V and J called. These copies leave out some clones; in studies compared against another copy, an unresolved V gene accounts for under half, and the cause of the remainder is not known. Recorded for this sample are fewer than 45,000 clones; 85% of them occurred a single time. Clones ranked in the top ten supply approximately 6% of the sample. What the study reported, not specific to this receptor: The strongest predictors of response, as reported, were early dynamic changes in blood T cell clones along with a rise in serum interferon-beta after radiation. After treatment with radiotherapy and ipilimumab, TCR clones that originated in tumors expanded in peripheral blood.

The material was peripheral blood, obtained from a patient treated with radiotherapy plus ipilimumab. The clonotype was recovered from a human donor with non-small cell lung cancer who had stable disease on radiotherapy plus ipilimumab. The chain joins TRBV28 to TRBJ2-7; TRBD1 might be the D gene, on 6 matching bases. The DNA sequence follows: TGTGCCAGCAGTCCGCCCCTAGGGGGTAGATACGAGCAGTACTTC. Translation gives CASSPPLGGRYEQYF.